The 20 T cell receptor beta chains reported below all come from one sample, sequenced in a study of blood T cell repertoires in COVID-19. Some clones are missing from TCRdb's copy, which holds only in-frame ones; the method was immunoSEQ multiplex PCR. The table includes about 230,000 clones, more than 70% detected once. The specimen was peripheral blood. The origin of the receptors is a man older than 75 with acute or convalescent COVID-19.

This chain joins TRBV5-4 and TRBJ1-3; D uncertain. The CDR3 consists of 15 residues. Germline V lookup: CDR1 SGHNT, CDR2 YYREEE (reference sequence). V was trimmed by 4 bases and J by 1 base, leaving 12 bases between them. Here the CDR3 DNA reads TGTGCCAGCAGCCTTGCGGGGTTTTCTGGAAACACCATATATTTT. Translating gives CASSLAGFSGNTIYF. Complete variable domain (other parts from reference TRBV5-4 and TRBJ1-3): ETGVTQSPTHLIKTRGQQVTLRCSSQSGHNTVSWYQQALGQGPQFIFQYYREEENGRGNFPPRFSGLQFPNYSSELNVNALELDDSALYLCASSLAGFSGNTIYFGEGSWLTVV.

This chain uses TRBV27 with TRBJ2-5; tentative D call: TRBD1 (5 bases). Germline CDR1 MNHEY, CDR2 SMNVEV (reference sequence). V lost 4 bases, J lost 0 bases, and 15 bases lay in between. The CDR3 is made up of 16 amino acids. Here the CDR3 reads CASSYLGSGYQETQYF. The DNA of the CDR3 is TGTGCCAGCAGTTACCTGGGTTCAGGGTACCAAGAGACCCAGTACTTC.

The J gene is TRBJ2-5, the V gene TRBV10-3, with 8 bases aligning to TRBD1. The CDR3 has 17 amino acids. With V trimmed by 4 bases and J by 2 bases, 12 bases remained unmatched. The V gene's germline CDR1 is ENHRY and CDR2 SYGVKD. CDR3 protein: CAISGPSLTGEQETQYF. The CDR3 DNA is TGTGCCATCAGTGGGCCTAGTTTGACAGGGGAGCAAGAGACCCAGTACTTC.

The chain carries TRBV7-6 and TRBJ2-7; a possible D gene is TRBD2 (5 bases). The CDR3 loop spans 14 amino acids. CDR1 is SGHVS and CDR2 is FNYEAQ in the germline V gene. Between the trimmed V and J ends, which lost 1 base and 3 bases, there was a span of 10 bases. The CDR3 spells CASSLDGGHYEQYF. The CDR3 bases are TGTGCCAGCAGCTTAGATGGAGGCCACTACGAGCAGTACTTC.

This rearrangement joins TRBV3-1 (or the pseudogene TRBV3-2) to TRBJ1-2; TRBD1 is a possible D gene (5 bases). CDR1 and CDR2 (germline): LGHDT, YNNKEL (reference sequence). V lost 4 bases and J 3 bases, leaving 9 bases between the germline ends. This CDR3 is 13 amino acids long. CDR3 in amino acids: CASSPQGDYGYTF. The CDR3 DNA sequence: TGTGCCAGCAGCCCTCAGGGTGACTATGGCTACACCTTC.

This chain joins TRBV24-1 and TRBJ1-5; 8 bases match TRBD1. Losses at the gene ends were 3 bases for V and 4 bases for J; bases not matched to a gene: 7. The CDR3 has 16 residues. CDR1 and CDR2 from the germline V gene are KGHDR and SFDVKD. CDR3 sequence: CATSDPRTGLNQPQHF. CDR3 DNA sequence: TGTGCCACCAGTGATCCCCGGACAGGGCTGAATCAGCCCCAGCATTTT.

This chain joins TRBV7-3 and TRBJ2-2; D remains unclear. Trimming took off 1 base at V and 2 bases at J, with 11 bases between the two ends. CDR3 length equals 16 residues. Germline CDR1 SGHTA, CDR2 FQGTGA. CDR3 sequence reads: CASSLNSGLNTGELFF. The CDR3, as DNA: TGTGCCAGCAGCTTAAACTCTGGGCTCAACACCGGGGAGCTGTTTTTT.

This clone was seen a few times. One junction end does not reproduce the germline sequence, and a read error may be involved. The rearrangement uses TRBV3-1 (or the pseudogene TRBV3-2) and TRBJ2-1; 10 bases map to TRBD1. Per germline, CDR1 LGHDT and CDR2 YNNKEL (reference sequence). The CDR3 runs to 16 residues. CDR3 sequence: CASSLRTGGPYSEQFF. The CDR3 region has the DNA TGTGCCAGCAGCCTCCGGACAGGGGGTCCGTACAGTGAGCAGTTCTTC.

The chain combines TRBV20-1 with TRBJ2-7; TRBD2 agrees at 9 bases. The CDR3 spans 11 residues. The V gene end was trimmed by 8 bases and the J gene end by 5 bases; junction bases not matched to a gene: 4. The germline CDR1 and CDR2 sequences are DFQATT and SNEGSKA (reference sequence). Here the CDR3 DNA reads TGCAGTAGCGGGGGGCAAAACGAGCAGTACTTC. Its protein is CSSGGQNEQYF.

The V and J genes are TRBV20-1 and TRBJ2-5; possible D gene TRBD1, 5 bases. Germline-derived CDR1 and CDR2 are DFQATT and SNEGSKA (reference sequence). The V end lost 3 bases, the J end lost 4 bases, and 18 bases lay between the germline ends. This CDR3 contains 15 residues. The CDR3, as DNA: TGCAGTGCTAGTCGGCCAGGGCTCTGGGGAGAGACCCAGTACTTC. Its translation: CSASRPGLWGETQYF.

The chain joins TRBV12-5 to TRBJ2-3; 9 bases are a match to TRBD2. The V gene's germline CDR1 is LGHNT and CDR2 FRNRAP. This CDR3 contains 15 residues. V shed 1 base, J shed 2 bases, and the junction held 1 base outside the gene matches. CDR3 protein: CASGLGLADTDTQYF. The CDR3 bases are TGTGCTAGTGGTTTGGGACTAGCGGACACAGATACGCAGTATTTT. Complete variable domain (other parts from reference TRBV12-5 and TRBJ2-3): DARVTQTPRHKVTEMGQEVTMRCQPILGHNTVFWYRQTMMQGLELLAYFRNRAPLDDSGMPKDRFSAEMPDATLATLKIQPSEPRDSAVYFCASGLGLADTDTQYFGPGTRLTVL.

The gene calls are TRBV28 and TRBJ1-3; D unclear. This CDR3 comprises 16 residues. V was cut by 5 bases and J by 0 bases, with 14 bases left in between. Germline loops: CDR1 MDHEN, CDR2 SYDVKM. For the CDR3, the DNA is TGTGCCAGCAGTCCCCCGGGAGGCCGCTCTGGAAACACCATATATTTT. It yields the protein CASSPPGGRSGNTIYF.

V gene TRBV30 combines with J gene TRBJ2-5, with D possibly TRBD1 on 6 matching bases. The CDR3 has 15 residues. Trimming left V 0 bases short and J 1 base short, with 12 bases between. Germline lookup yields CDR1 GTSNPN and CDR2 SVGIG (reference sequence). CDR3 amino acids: CAWSVSSTGQETQYF. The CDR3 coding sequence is TGTGCCTGGAGTGTATCCTCGACAGGCCAAGAGACCCAGTACTTC.

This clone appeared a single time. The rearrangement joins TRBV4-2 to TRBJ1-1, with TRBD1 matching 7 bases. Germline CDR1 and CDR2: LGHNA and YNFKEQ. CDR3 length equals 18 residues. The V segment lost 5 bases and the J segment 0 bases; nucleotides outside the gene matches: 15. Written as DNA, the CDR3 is TGTGCCAGCAGCAAACTGGGGGACAGTGCTAAAATGAACACTGAAGCTTTCTTT. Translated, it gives CASSKLGDSAKMNTEAFF.

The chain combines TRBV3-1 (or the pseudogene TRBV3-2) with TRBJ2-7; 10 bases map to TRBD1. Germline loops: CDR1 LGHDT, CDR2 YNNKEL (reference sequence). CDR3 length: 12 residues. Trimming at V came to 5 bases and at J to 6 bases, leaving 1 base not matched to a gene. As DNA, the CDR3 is TGTGCCAGCAGCTGGACAGGGGGCGAGCAGTACTTC. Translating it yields CASSWTGGEQYF.

The CDR3 DNA reads TGTGCCAGCAGCTCCCATCTCGGGGGAGGGGAGCTGTTTTTT. Its translation is CASSSHLGGGELFF. The V call is TRBV5-5, the J call TRBJ2-2, with D tentatively TRBD2 (6 bases). V gave up 3 bases and J gave up 8 bases, with 14 bases separating them. The length of the CDR3 is 14 residues. Germline assignment: CDR1 SGHKS and CDR2 YYEKEE (reference sequence). The full variable domain, in which reference TRBV5-5 and TRBJ2-2 provide the parts outside the CDR3, is DAGVTQSPTHLIKTRGQQVTLRCSPISGHKSVSWYQQVLGQGPQFIFQYYEKEERGRGNFPDRFSARQFPNYSSELNVNALLLGDSALYLCASSSHLGGGELFFGEGSRLTVL.

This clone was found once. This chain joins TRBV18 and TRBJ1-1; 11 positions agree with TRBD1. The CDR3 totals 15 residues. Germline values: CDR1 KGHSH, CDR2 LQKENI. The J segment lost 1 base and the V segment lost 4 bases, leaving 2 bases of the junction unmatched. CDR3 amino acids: CASSRDRGSNTEAFF. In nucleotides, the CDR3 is TGTGCCAGCTCACGGGACAGGGGGTCGAACACTGAAGCTTTCTTT. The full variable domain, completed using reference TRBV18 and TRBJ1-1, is NAGVMQNPRHLVRRRGQEARLRCSPMKGHSHVYWYRQLPEEGLKFMVYLQKENIIDESGMPKERFSAEFPKEGPSILRIQQVVRGDSAAYFCASSRDRGSNTEAFFGQGTRLTVV.

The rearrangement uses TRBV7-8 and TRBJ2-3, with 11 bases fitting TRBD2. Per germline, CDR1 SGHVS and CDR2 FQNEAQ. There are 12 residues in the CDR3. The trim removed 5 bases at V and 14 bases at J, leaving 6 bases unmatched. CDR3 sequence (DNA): TGTGCCAGCAGCAGAACTAGCGGGAGTTCGTATTTT. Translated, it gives CASSRTSGSSYF.

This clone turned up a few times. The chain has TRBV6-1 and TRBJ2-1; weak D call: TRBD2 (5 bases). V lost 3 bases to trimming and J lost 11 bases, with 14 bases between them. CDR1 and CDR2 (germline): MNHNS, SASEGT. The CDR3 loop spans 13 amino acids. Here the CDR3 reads CASSDASRDQQFF. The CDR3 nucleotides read TGTGCCAGCAGTGACGCAAGCCGGGATCAGCAGTTCTTC.

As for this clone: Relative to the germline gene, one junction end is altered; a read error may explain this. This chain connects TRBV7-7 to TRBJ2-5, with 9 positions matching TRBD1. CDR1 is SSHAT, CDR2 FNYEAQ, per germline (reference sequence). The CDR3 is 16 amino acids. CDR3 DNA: TGTGCTAGCAGCTCAGCTCCGGGACAGGGAAAAGAGACCCAGTACTTC. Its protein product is CASSSAPGQGKETQYF.